This TCR beta chain came from a study of memory CD8 T cells in hepatitis C reinfection. Some clones are missing from TCRdb's copy, which holds only in-frame ones; the method was immunoSEQ multiplex PCR. The data show about 50,000 clones, about 88% seen once. The time point was: late/post reinfection, 12 to 24 weeks after detection. TCR sequencing was done directly ex vivo on sorted cells, without expansion in vitro. The clonotype was recovered from a young man with hepatitis C virus infection. The sample consisted of naive CD8+ T cells sorted from blood.

CDR3 in amino acids: CASSGGSGHSYEQYF. For the CDR3, the DNA is TGTGCCAGTAGTGGCGGTTCGGGACACTCCTACGAGCAGTACTTC. V gene TRBV19 combines with J gene TRBJ2-5; D is perhaps TRBD1 (6 bases). The end of the DNA is better explained by TRBJ2-7, so the J call may be wrong. The V gene's germline CDR1 is LNHDA and CDR2 SQIVND (reference sequence). The CDR3 has 15 amino acids.